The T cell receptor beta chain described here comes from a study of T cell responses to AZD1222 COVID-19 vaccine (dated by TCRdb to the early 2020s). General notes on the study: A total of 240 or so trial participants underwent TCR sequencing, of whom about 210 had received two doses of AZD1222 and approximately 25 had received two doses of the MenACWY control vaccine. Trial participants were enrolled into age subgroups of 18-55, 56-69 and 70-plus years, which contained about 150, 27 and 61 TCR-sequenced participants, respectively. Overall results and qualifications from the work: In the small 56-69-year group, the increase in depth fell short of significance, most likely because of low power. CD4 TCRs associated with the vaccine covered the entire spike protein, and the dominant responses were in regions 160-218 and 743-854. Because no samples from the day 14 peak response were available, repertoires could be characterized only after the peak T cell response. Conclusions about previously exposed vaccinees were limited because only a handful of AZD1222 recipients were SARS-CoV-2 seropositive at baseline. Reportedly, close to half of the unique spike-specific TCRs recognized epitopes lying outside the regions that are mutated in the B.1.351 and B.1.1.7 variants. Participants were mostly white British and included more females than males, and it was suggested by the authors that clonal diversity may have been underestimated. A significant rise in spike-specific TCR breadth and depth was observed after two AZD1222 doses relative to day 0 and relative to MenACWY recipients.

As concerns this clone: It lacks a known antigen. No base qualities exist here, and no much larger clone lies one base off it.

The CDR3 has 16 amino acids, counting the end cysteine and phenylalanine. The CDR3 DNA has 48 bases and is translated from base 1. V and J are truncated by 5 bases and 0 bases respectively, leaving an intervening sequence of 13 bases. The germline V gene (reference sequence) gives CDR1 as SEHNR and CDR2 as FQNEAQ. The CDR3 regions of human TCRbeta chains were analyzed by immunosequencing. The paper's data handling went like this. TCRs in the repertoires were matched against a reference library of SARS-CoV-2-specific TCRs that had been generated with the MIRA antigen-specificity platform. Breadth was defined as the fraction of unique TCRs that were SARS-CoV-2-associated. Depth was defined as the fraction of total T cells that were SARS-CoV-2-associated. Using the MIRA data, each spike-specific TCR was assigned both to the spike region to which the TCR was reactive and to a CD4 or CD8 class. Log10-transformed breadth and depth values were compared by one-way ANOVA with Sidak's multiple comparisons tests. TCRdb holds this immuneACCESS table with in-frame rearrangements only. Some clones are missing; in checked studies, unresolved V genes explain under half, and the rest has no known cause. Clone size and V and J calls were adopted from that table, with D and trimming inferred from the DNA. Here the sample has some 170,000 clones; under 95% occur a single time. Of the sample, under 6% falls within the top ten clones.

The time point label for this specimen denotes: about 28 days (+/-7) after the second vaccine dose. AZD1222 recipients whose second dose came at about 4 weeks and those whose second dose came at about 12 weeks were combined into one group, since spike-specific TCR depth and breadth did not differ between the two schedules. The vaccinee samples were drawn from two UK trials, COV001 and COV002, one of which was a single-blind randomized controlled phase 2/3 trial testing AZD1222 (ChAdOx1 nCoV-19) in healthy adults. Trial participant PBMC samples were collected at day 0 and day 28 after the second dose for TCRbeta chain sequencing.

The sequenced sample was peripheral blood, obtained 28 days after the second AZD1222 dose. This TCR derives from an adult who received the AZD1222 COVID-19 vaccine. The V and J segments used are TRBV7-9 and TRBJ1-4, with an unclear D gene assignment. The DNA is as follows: TGTGCCAGCAGCCCCGCTCAGAAGGCAACTAATGAAAAACTGTTTTTT. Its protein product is CASSPAQKATNEKLFF.